Following are 5 T cell receptor beta chains from one sample sequenced in a study of T-cell memory formation after mild COVID-19. TCRdb called the 5' RACE reads again in MiXCR, with one record for every CDR3 protein. The sample has 530,000 or so distinct CDR3 sequences, 17% seen once. Input material: PBMCs or a T cell subset sorted from them (not recorded which). All receptors derive from an adult woman who had mild COVID-19 (a few samples of this study predate the infection). Cell type and time point are not known.

The chain carries TRBV24-1 and TRBJ2-2, with a possible D match to TRBD1 (6 bases). V lost 7 bases and J lost 2, with 10 bases in between. Germline CDR1 reads KGHDR; CDR2 reads SFDVKD. CDR3 length equals 14 residues. The CDR3 protein is CATRMDSNTGELFF. The CDR3 DNA reads as TGTGCCACCAGAATGGACAGCAACACCGGGGAGCTGTTTTTT.

There are a few counts of this clonotype. The CDR3 region is CASSLGTSGEETQYF. CDR3 DNA sequence: TGCGCCAGCAGCTTGGGGACTAGCGGGGAAGAGACCCAGTACTTC. The chain uses TRBV5-1 and TRBJ2-5; 12 bases are a match to TRBD2. Germline V CDR1 and CDR2: SGHRS, YFSETQ. The CDR3 contains 15 residues. The V segment lost 0 bases and the J segment 3 bases; nucleotides outside the gene matches: 0.

This clonotype was seen a few times. The chain joins TRBV5-1 to TRBJ2-3, with TRBD2 matching over 12 bases. Germline V lookup: CDR1 SGHRS, CDR2 YFSETQ. V lost 5 bases and J lost 2; bases outside the gene matches: 6. This CDR3 region has 16 residues. The CDR3 loop reads CASRPTSGSFTDTQYF. For the CDR3, the DNA is TGCGCCAGCAGACCGACTAGCGGGAGTTTCACAGATACGCAGTATTTT. The full variable domain, completed using reference TRBV5-1 and TRBJ2-3, is KAGVTQTPRYLIKTRGQQVTLSCSPISGHRSVSWYQQTPGQGLQFLFEYFSETQRNKGNFPGRFSGRQFSNSRSEMNVSTLELGDSALYLCASRPTSGSFTDTQYFGPGTRLTVL.

A word on this clonotype: At one boundary the junction diverges from the germline segment, which might be a read error. This chain joins TRBV7-9 and TRBJ2-7; D may be TRBD1 (6 bases). The CDR3 is 15 amino acids. CDR1 and CDR2 from the germline V gene are SEHNR and FQNEAQ (reference sequence). This CDR3 is CAGSQTTGLLDEQYF. CDR3 nucleotides: TGTGCCGGCAGCCAGACCACAGGGCTGTTGGACGAGCAGTACTTC.

This clonotype was detected a few times. The chain is built from TRBV24-1 and TRBJ1-1; no definite D call. Germline loops: CDR1 KGHDR, CDR2 SFDVKD. V lost 5 bases to trimming and J lost 5 bases, with 20 bases between them. The CDR3 spans 16 residues. DNA for the CDR3: TGTGCCACCAGTGGAGGGCGGAGCCTAACGATAACTGAAGCTTTCTTT. Encoded protein: CATSGGRSLTITEAFF.